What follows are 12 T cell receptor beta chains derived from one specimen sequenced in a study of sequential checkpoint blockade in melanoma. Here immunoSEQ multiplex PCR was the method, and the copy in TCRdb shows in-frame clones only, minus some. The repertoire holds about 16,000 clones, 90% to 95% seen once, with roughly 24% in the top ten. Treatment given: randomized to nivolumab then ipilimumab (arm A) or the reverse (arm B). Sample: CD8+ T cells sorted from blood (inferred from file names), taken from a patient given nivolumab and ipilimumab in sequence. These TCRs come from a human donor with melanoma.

The CDR3 loop reads CASSYSTGRGYEQYF. The CDR3 region has the DNA TGTGCCAGCAGTTACTCGACGGGGAGGGGCTACGAGCAGTACTTC. V usage is TRBV6-6 and J usage is TRBJ2-7; TRBD2 matches 7 bases. Trimming took 0 bases from V and 3 from J; bases not matched to a gene: 5. The CDR3 is 15 residues long. Germline CDR1 and CDR2: MNHNY and SVGAGI (reference sequence).

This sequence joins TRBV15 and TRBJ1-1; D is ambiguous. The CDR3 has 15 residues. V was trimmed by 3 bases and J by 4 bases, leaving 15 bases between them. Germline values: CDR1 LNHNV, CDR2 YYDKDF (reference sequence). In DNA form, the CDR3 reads TGTGCCACCAGCAGGGAGACGGGAATGGGCACTGAAGCTTTCTTT. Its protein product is CATSRETGMGTEAFF.

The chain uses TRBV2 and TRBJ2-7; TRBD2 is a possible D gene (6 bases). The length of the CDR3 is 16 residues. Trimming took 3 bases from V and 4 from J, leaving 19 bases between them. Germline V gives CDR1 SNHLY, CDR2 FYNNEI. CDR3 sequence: CASSDEGVGGLYEQYF. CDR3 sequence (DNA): TGTGCCAGCAGTGACGAGGGAGTCGGGGGATTATACGAGCAGTACTTC.

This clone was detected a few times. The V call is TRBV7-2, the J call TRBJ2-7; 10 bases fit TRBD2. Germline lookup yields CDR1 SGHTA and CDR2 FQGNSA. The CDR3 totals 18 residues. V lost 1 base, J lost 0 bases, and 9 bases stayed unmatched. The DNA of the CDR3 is TGTGCCAGCAGCTTAGAAGGGACTAGCGATGATTTCTCCTACGAGCAGTACTTC. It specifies CASSLEGTSDDFSYEQYF.

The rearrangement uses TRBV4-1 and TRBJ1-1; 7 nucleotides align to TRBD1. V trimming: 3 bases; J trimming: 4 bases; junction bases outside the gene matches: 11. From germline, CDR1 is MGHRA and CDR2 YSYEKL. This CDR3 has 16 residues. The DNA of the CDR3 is TGCGCCAGCAGCCAGGTTACACAGGGGCCGTTCACTGAAGCTTTCTTT. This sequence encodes CASSQVTQGPFTEAFF.

Written as DNA, the CDR3 is TGTGCCAGCAGCCCCCGGAACACCATATATTTT. It specifies CASSPRNTIYF. The chain uses TRBV7-9 and TRBJ1-3; the D is unclear. The CDR3 is made up of 11 amino acids. The ends were cut back, 5 bases at V and 7 bases at J, with 6 bases in the middle. Germline V CDR1 and CDR2: SEHNR, FQNEAQ (reference sequence).

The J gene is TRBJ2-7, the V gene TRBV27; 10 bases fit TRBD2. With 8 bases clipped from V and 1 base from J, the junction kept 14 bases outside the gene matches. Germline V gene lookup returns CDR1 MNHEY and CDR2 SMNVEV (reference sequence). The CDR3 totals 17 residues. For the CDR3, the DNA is TGTGCCAGCTCCCGACAGGGGCGGACTAGCGGATCCTACGAGCAGTACTTC. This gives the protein CASSRQGRTSGSYEQYF.

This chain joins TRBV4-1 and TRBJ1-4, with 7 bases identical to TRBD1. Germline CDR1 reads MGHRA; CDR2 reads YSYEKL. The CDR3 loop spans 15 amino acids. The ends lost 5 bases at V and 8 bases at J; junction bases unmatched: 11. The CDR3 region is CASSFRQGAGEKLFF. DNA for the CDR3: TGCGCCAGCAGCTTCCGACAGGGAGCAGGAGAAAAACTGTTTTTT.

CDR3 nucleotide sequence: TGTGCCAGCAGCCAAGAACCGGGTTACGAAAAACTGTTTTTT. Amino acids: CASSQEPGYEKLFF. This chain connects TRBV14 to TRBJ1-4; D is uncertain. Germline V lookup: CDR1 SGHDN, CDR2 FVKESK. The V end lost 0 bases, the J end lost 8 bases, and 10 bases lay between the germline ends. The CDR3 is 14 residues long.

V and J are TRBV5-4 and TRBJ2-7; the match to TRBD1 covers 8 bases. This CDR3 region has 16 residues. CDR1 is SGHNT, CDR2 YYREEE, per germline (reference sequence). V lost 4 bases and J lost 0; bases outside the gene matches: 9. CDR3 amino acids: CASSAGTGWDSYEQYF. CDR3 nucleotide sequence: TGTGCCAGCAGCGCGGGGACAGGTTGGGACTCCTACGAGCAGTACTTC.

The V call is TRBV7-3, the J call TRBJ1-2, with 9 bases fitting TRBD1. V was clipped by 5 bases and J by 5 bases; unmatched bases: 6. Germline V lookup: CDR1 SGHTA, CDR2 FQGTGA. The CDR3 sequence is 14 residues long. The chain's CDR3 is CASSETGQGYGYTF. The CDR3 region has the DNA TGTGCCAGCAGCGAAACGGGACAGGGTTATGGCTACACCTTC.

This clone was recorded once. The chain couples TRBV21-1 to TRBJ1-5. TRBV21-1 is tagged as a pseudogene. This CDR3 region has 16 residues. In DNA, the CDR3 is TGTGCCAGCAGCAAAGTTACCCGGGGTAGCAATCAGCCCCAGCATTTT. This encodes CASSKVTRGSNQPQHF.